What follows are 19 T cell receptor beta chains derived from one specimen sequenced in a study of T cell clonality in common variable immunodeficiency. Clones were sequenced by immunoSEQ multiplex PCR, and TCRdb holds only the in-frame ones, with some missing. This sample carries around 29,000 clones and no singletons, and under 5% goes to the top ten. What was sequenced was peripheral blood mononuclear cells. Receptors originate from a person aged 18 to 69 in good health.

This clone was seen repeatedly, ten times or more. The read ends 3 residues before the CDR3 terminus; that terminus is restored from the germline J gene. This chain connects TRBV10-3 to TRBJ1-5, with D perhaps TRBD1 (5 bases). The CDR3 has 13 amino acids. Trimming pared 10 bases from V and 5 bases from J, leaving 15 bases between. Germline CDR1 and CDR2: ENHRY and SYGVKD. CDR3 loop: CATRRQQDQPQHF. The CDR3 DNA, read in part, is TGTGCCACCCGCCGACAGCAAGATCAGCCC.

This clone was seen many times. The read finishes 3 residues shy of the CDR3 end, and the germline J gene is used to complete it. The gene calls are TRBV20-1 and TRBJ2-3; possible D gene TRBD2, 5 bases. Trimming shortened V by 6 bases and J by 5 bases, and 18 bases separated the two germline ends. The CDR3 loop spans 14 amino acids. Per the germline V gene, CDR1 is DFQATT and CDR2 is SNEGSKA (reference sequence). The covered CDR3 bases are TGCAGTGCAAGACGGGGAAGTAAGAAAGATACG. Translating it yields CSARRGSKKDT. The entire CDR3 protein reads CSARRGSKKDTQYF.

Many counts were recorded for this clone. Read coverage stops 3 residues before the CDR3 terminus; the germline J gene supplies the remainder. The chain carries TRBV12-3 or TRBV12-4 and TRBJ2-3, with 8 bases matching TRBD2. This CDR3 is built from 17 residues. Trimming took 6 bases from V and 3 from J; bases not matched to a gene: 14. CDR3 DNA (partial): TGTGCCAGCAGGAGCGATCAACTAGCGGCCGTGACAGATACG. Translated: CASRSDQLAAVTDT. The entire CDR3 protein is CASRSDQLAAVTDTQYF.

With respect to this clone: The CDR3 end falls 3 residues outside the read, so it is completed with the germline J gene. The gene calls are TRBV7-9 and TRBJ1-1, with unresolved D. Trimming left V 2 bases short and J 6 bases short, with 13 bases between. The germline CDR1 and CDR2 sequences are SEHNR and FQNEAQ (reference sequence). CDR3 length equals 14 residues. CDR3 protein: CASSLYGSNPEAFF. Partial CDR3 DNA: TGTGCCAGCAGCTTATATGGTAGTAATCCTGAA.

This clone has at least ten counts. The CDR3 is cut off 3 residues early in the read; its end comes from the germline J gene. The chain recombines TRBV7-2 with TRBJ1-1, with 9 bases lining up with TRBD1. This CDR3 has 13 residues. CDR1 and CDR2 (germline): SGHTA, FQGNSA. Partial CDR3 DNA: TGTGCCAGCAGCTTACGGGACAGGGATGGA. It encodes CASSLRDRDG. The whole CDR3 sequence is CASSLRDRDGAFF.

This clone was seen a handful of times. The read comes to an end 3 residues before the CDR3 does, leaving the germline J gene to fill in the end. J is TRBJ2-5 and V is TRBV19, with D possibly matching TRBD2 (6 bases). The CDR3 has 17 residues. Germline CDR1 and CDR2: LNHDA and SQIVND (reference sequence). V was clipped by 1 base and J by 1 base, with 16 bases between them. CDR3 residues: CASSIGNLGGVQETQYF. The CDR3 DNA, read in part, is TGTGCCAGTAGTATAGGAAATTTGGGGGGAGTCCAAGAGACC.

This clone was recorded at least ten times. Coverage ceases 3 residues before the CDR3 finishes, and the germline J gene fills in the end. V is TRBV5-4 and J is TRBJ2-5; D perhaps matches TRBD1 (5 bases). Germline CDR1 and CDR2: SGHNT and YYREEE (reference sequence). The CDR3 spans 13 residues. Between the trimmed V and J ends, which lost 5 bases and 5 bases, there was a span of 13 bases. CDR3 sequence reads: CASRTQGSETQYF. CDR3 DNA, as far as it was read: TGTGCCAGCAGGACGCAGGGTTCTGAGACC. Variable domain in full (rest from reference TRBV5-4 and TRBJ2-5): ETGVTQSPTHLIKTRGQQVTLRCSSQSGHNTVSWYQQALGQGPQFIFQYYREEENGRGNFPPRFSGLQFPNYSSELNVNALELDDSALYLCASRTQGSETQYFGPGTRLLVL.

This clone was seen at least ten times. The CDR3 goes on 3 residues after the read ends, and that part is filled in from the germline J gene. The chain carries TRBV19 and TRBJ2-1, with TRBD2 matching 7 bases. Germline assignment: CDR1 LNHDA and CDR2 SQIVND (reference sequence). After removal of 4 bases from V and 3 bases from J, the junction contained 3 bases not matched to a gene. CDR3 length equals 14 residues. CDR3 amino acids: CASSSQRDYNEQFF. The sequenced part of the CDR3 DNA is TGTGCCAGTAGTAGCCAGCGGGACTACAATGAG.

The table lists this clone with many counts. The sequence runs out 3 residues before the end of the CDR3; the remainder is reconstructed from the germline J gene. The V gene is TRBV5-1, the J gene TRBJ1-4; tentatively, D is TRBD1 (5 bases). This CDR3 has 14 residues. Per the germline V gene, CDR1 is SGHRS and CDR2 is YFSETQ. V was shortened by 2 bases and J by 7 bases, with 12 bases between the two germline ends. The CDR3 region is CASSFTQAREKLFF. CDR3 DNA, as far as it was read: TGCGCCAGCAGCTTTACACAGGCCCGTGAAAAA.

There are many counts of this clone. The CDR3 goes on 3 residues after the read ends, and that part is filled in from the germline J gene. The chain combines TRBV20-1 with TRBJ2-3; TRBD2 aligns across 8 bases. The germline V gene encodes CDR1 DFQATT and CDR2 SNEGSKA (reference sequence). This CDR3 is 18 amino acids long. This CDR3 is CSARDSPWGSGGQETQYF. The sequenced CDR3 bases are TGCAGTGCTAGAGATTCCCCTTGGGGCAGCGGGGGCCAAGAGACG.

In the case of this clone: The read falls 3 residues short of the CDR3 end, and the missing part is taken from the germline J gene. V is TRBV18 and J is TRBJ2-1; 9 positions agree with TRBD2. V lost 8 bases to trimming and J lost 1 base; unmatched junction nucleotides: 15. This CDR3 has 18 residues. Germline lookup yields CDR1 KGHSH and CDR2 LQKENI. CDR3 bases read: TGTGCCAGCCCCGGAGAAGCGGGAGGTCAAGTGTCCTACAATGAG. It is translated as CASPGEAGGQVSYNE. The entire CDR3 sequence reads CASPGEAGGQVSYNEQFF.

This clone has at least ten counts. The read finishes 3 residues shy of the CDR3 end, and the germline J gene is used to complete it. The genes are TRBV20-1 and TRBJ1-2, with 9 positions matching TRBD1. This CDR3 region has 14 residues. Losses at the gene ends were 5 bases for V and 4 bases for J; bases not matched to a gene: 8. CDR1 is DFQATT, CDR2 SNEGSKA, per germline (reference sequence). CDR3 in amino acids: CSAVQGARSYGYTF. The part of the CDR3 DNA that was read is TGCAGTGCTGTACAGGGGGCGCGATCCTATGGC.

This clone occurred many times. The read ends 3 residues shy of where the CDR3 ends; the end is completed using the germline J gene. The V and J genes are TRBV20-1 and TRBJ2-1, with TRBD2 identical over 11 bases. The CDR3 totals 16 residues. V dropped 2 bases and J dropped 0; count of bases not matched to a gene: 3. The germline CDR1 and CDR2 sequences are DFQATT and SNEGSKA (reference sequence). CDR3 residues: CSARRTSGLSYNEQFF. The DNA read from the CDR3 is TGCAGTGCTAGACGGACTAGCGGGCTCTCCTACAATGAG.

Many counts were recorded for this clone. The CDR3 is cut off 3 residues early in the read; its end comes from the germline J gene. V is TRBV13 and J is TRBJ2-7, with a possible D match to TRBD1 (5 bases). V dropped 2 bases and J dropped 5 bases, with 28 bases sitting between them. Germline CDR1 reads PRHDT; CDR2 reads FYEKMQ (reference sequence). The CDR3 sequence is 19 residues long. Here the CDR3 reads CASSLRYSKWAGHGNEQYF. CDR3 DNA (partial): TGTGCCAGCAGCTTAAGGTACTCGAAATGGGCAGGGCATGGAAACGAG.

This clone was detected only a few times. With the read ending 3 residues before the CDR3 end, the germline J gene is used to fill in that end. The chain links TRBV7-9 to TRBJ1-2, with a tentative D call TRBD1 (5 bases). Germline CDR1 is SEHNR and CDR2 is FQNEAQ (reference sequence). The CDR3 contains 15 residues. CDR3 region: CASSLNPGNADTYTF. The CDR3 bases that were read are TGTGCCAGCAGCTTAAACCCAGGGAACGCAGATACC.

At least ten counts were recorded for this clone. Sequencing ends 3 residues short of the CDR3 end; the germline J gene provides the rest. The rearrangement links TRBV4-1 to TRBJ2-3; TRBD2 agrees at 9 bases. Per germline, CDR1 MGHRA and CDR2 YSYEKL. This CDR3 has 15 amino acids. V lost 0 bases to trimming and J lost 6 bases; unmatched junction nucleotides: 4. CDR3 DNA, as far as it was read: TGCGCCAGCAGCCAAGATGGGACTAGCTTCGATACG. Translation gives CASSQDGTSFDT. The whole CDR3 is CASSQDGTSFDTQYF.

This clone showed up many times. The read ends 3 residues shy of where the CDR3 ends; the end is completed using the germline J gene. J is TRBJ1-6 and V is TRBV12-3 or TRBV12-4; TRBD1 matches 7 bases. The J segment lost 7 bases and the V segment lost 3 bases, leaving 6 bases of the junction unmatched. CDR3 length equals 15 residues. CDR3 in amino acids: CASSFRDSFNSPLHF. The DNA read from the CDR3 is TGTGCCAGCAGTTTTAGGGACAGCTTCAATTCACCC.

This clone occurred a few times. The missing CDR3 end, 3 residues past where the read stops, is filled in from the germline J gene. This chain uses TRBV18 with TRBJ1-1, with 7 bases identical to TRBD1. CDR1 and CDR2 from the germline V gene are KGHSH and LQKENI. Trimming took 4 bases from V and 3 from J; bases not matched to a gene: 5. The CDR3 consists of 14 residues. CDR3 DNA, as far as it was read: TGTGCCAGCTCACGATCAGGGGGTGACACTGAA. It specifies CASSRSGGDTE. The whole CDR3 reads CASSRSGGDTEAFF.

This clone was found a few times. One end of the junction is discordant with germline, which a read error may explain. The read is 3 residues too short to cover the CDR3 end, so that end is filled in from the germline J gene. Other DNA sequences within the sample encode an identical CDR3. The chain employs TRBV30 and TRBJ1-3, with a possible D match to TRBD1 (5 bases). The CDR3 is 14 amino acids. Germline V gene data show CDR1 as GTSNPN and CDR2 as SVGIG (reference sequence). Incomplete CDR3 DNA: TGTGCCTGGGGTGCGTGGGGCCGAGGAAACACA. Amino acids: CAWGAWGRGNT. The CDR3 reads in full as CAWGAWGRGNTIYF.